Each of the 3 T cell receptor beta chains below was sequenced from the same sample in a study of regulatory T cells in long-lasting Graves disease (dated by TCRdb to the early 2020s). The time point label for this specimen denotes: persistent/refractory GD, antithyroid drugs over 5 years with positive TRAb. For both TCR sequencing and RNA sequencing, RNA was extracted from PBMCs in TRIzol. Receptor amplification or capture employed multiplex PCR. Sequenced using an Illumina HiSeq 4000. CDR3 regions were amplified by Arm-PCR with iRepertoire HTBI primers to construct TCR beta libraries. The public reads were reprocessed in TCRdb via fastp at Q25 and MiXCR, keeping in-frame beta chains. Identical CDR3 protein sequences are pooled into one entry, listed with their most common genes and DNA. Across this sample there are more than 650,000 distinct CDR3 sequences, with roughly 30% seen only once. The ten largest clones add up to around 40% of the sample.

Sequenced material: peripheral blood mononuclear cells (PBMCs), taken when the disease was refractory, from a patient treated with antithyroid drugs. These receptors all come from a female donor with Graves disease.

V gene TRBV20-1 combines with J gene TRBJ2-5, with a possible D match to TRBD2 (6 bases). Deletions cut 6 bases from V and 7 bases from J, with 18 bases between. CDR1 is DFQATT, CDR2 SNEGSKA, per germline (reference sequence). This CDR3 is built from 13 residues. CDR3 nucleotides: TGCAGTGCAAAAAGCGAAACGGGGGTGACCCAGTACTTC. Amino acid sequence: CSAKSETGVTQYF.

CDR3 DNA: TGTGCCAGCAGTTTAGCTGGGACAGGGGAGTGGTATGGCTACACCTTC. Protein product: CASSLAGTGEWYGYTF. This chain connects TRBV28 to TRBJ1-2; 10 bases match TRBD1. V shed 2 bases and J 5 bases; nucleotides not matched to a gene: 8. The CDR3 extends over 16 amino acids. Germline values: CDR1 MDHEN, CDR2 SYDVKM.

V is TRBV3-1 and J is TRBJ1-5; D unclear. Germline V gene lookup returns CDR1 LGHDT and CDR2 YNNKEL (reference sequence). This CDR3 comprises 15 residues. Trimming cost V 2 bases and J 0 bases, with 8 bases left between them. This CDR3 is CASSQLDYSNQPQHF. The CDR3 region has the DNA TGTGCCAGCAGCCAACTCGACTATAGCAATCAGCCCCAGCATTTT.